Listed here are 4 T cell receptor beta chains from one sample, sequenced in a study of OX40 agonist ivuxolimab in advanced cancers. Measured with immunoSEQ multiplex PCR; TCRdb has only the in-frame clones, and not every one. The sample lists about 69,000 clones, roughly nine tenths occurring once. The specimen comprised CD4+ or CD8+ T cells sorted from blood, sampled in a trial of the OX40 agonist ivuxolimab. These receptors all stem from an adult with an advanced solid tumor such as melanoma, head and neck, liver or kidney cancer.

The chain uses TRBV7-6 and TRBJ2-1; maybe TRBD1 (5 bases). Germline CDR1 and CDR2: SGHVS and FNYEAQ. The CDR3 is 15 amino acids. V was clipped by 2 bases and J by 0 bases, with 8 bases between them. The CDR3 DNA follows: TGTGCCAGCAGCTTACTCGACAGCTCCTACAATGAGCAGTTCTTC. Translation: CASSLLDSSYNEQFF.

The V gene is TRBV10-3, the J gene TRBJ2-3, with a weak D call TRBD2 (7 bases). V lost 3 bases to trimming and J lost 4 bases, with 20 bases between them. The germline gives CDR1 ENHRY, CDR2 SYGVKD. This CDR3 is built from 17 residues. The CDR3 protein is CAISEYTGTGRSDTQYF. The CDR3 DNA follows: TGTGCCATCAGTGAATATACAGGGACCGGGAGGTCAGATACGCAGTATTTT.

The chain recombines TRBV6-1 with TRBJ2-5; D remains unclear. This CDR3 region has 13 residues. Germline V gene data show CDR1 as MNHNS and CDR2 as SASEGT. V was cut by 2 bases and J by 5 bases, with 9 bases left in between. This CDR3 is CASSEQFIETQYF. CDR3 in DNA: TGTGCCAGCAGTGAACAGTTTATCGAGACCCAGTACTTC.

The J gene is TRBJ2-7, the V gene TRBV5-4; TRBD1 agrees at 8 bases. V shed 6 bases, J shed 9 bases, and the junction held 8 bases outside the gene matches. The germline gives CDR1 SGHNT, CDR2 YYREEE (reference sequence). The CDR3 contains 12 residues. The DNA of the CDR3 is TGTGCCAGCAATTTGGACAGGGCGCTGCAGTACTTC. Translation: CASNLDRALQYF.